A single sample gave rise to the 3 T cell receptor beta chains below, sequenced in a study of T cell responses to AZD1222 COVID-19 vaccine. Sequencing was performed with immunoSEQ multiplex PCR; in TCRdb, only in-frame clones are kept and a portion is missing. In the table there are around 190,000 clones, almost 90% of which are singletons. The sample consisted of peripheral blood, taken 28 days after the second AZD1222 dose. The receptors stem from an adult who received the AZD1222 COVID-19 vaccine.

V is TRBV28 and J is TRBJ1-2; unclear D gene. This CDR3 contains 16 residues. V lost 5 bases to trimming and J lost 5 bases, with 21 bases between them. Germline V gives CDR1 MDHEN, CDR2 SYDVKM. The CDR3: CASSTPRGTSGYGYTF. For the CDR3, the DNA is TGTGCCAGCAGTACCCCTCGGGGAACTTCTGGGTATGGCTACACCTTC.

This sequence joins TRBV9 and TRBJ2-5, with 8 bases fitting TRBD1. The CDR3 length is 15 residues. Germline assignment: CDR1 SGDLS and CDR2 YYNGEE. Losses at the gene ends were 2 bases for V and 7 bases for J; bases not matched to a gene: 10. The CDR3 region is CASSVGTGQSGTQYF. DNA of the CDR3: TGTGCCAGCAGCGTGGGGACAGGTCAATCGGGGACCCAGTACTTC.

Notes on this clone: This sample includes further DNA sequences coding for the same CDR3. J is TRBJ2-7 and V is TRBV9, with D maybe TRBD1 (6 bases). Germline-derived CDR1 and CDR2 are SGDLS and YYNGEE. This CDR3 comprises 16 residues. V shed 0 bases and J shed 1 base, with 14 bases lying between them. This CDR3 is CASSVGPGTNSYEQYF. For the CDR3, the DNA is TGTGCCAGCAGCGTAGGCCCCGGGACAAATTCCTACGAGCAGTACTTC.